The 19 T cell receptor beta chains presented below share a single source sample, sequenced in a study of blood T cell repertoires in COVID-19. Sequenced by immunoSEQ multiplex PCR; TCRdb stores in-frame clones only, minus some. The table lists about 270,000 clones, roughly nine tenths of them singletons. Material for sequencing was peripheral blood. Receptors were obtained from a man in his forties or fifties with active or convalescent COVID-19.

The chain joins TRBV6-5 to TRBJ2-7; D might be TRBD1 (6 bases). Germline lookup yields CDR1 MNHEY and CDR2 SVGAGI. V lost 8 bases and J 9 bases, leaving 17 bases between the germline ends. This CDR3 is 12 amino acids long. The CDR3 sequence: CASATDSPRQYF. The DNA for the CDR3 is TGTGCCAGCGCGACGGACAGCCCCCGGCAGTACTTC.

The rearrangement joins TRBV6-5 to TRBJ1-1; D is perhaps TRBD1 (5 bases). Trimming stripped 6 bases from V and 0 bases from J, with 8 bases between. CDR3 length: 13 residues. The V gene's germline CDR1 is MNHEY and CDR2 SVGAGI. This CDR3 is CASRDNLNTEAFF. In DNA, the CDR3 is TGTGCCAGCAGGGACAATCTGAACACTGAAGCTTTCTTT.

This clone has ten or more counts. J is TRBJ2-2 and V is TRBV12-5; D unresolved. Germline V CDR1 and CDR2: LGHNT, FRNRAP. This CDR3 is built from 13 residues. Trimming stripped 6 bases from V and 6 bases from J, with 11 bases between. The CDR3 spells CASGQFDSGELFF. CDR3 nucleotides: TGTGCTAGTGGACAATTCGACTCCGGGGAGCTGTTTTTT.

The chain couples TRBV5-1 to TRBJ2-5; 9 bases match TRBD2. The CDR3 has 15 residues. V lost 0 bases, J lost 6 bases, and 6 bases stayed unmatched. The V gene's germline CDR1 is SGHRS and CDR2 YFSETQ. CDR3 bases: TGCGCCAGCAGCTTGGTCGCTAGCGGGATGAAGACCCAGTACTTC. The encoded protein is CASSLVASGMKTQYF.

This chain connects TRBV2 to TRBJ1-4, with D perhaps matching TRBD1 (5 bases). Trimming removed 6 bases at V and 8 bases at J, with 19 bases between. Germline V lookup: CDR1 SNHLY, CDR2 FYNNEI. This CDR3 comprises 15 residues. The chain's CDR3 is CASSESGGVSEKLFF. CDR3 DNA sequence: TGTGCCAGCAGCGAATCGGGGGGGGTATCGGAAAAACTGTTTTTT.

The CDR3 bases are TGTGCCAGCAGTTACGCCAGGGTAACTGGGGCCAACGTCCTGACTTTC. This translates into CASSYARVTGANVLTF. The V and J genes are TRBV6-5 and TRBJ2-6; D might be TRBD1 (5 bases). The V end lost 2 bases, the J end lost 2 bases, and 10 bases lay between the germline ends. This CDR3 is 16 amino acids long. CDR1 and CDR2 (germline): MNHEY, SVGAGI.

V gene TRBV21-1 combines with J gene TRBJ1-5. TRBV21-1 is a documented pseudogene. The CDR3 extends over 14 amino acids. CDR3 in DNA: TGTGCCAGCAGCGACGACCAGGGGAGGGGGACCCAGCATTTT. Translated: CASSDDQGRGTQHF.

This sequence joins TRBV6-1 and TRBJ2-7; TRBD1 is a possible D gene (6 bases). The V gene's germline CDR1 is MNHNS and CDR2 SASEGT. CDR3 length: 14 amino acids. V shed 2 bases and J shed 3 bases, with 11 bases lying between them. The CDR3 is CASSERGNGYEQYF. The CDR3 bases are TGTGCCAGCAGTGAAAGGGGGAACGGCTACGAGCAGTACTTC.

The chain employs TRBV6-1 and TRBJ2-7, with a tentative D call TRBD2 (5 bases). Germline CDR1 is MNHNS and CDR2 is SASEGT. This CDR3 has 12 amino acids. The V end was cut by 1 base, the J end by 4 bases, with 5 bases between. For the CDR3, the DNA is TGTGCCAGCAGTGAAGGCGGGTACGAGCAGTACTTC. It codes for CASSEGGYEQYF.

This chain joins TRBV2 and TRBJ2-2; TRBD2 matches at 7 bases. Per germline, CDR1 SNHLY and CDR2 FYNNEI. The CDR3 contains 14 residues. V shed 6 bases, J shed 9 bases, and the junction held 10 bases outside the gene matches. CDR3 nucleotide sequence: TGTGCCAGCAGCACGGGACTACCGGGACGGGAGCTGTTTTTT. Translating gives CASSTGLPGRELFF.

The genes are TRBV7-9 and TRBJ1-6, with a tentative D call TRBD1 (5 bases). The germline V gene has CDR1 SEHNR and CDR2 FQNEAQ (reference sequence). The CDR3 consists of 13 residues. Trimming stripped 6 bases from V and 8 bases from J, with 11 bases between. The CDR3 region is CASRQEGDSPLHF. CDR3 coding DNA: TGTGCCAGCAGACAGGAAGGGGATTCACCCCTCCACTTT.

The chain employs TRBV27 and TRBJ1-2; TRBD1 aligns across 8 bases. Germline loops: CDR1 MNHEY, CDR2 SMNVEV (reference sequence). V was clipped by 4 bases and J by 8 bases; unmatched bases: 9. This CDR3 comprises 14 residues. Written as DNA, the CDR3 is TGTGCCAGCAGTTCCTCCCAGGGGGCCGAAGGCTACACCTTC. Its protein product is CASSSSQGAEGYTF.

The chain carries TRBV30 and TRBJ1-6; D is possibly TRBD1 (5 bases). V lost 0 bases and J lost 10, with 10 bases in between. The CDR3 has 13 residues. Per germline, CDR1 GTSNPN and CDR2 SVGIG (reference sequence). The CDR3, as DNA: TGTGCCTGGAGTGTAGGGGTAGACTCACCCCTCCACTTT. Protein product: CAWSVGVDSPLHF.

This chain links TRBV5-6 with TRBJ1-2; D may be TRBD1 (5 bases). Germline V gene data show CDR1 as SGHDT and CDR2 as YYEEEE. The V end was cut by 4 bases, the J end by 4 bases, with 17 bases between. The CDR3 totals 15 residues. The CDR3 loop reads CASSPVSGGVYGYTF. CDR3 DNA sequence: TGTGCCAGCAGCCCCGTTAGTGGAGGGGTCTATGGCTACACCTTC.

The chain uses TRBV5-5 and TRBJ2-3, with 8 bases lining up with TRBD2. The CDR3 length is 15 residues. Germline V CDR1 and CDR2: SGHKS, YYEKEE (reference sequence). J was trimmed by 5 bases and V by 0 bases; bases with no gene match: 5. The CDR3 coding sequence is TGTGCCAGCAGCTTGGCCGGGGGGGCCGTAGATACGCAGTATTTT. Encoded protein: CASSLAGGAVDTQYF.

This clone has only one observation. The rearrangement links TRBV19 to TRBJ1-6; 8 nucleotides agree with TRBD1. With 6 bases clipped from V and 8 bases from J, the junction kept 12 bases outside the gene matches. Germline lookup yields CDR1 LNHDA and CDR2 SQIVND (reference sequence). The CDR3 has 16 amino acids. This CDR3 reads CASRPGQVGPYSPLHF. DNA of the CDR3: TGTGCCAGTAGGCCGGGACAGGTTGGTCCTTATTCACCCCTCCACTTT.

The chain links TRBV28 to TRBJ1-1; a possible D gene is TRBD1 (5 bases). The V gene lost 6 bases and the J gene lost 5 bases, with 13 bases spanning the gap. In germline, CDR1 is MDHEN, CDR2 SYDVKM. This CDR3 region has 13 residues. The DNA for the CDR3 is TGTGCCAGCAGCGGACACGGCGAGACTGAAGCTTTCTTT. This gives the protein CASSGHGETEAFF.

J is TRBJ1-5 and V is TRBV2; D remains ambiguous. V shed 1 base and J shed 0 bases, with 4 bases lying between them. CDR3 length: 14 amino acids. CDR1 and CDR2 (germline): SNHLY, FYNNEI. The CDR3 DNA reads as TGTGCCAGCAGTGAAGTCAATAGCAATCAGCCCCAGCATTTT. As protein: CASSEVNSNQPQHF.

For the CDR3, the DNA is TGTGCCAGCAGTTCCGGGAGCACCATATATTTT. It specifies CASSSGSTIYF. The chain employs TRBV27 and TRBJ1-3; no reliable D call. Germline-derived CDR1 and CDR2 are MNHEY and SMNVEV (reference sequence). This CDR3 contains 11 residues. Trimming took off 4 bases at V and 9 bases at J, with 7 bases between the two ends.